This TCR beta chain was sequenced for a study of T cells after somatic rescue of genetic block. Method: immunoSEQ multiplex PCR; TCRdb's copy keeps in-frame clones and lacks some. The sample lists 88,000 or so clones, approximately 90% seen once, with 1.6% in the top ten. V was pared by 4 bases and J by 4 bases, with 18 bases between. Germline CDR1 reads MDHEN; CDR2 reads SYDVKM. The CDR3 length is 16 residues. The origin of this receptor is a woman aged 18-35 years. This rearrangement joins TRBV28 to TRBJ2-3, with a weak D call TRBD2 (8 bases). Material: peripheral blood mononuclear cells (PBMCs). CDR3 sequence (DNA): TGTGCCAGCAGTTCTTCAGGGGGAGCGGGGGCAGATACGCAGTATTTT. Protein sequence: CASSSSGGAGADTQYF.